This T cell receptor beta chain emerged from a study of shared clonotypes between healthy human individuals. Naive CD4+ cells were CD45RA-selected; the remaining cells were memory. Assay: immunoSEQ multiplex PCR; the TCRdb copy retains only in-frame clones and omits some. The table has 2,100,000 or so clones, more than 90% seen once. Germline V lookup: CDR1 MNHNS, CDR2 SASEGT. V was clipped by 1 base and J by 2 bases, with 6 bases between them. This CDR3 comprises 14 residues. The chain joins TRBV6-1 to TRBJ1-3; no firm D call. Sequenced sample: naive CD4+ T cells sorted from blood. Specified subset: CD45RA+ positively selected. This sequence originates from a man between 18 and 35 years old in good health. CDR3 protein: CASSEGRAGNTIYF. The CDR3 coding sequence is TGTGCCAGCAGTGAAGGACGCGCTGGAAACACCATATATTTT.